This TCR beta chain was recorded in a study of T cells in Graves' hyperthyroidism and ophthalmopathy. There were TCR beta CDR3 regions amplified from RNA transcripts. A set of HTBI primers served as the primers for a first-round RT-PCR of the TCR CDR3. A single record per CDR3 protein comes from TCRdb applying MiXCR to the multiplex PCR reads. The sample includes around 580,000 distinct CDR3 sequences, approximately 15% of them seen just once. The CDR3 is 15 amino acids. Germline V gene sequence: CDR1 SGHRS, CDR2 YFSETQ. V gave up 1 base and J gave up 0 bases, with 9 bases separating them. This receptor was obtained from a woman younger than 30 with Graves' hyperthyroidism. Material for sequencing was blood. The V and J genes are TRBV5-1 and TRBJ2-3; TRBD1 might be the D (6 bases). CDR3 protein: CASSLIRGSTDTQYF. The CDR3, as DNA: TGCGCCAGCAGCTTGATAAGGGGGAGCACAGATACGCAGTATTTT.